The 32 T cell receptor beta chains in this list originate from one sample, sequenced in a study of lymphopenia after photon versus proton radiotherapy. Some clones are missing from TCRdb's copy, which holds only in-frame ones; the method was immunoSEQ multiplex PCR. Among tens of thousands of clones listed, around 87% were seen once. Sequenced material: peripheral blood, taken from a patient treated with proton-based radiotherapy. The receptors derive from a man older than 75 with esophageal cancer.

The rearrangement uses TRBV7-9 and TRBJ1-1; no clear D gene. The CDR3 runs to 15 residues. CDR1 and CDR2 from the germline V gene are SEHNR and FQNEAQ (reference sequence). The V end lost 3 bases, the J end lost 2 bases, and 13 bases lay between the germline ends. The DNA for the CDR3 is TGTGCCAGCAGCTTCCAAAACAATATTAACACTGAAGCTTTCTTT. Encoded protein: CASSFQNNINTEAFF.

The chain joins TRBV15 to TRBJ2-5; D gene uncertain. V was clipped by 0 bases and J by 0 bases, with 5 bases between them. Germline CDR1 reads LNHNV; CDR2 reads YYDKDF (reference sequence). CDR3 length: 14 amino acids. DNA of the CDR3: TGTGCCACCAGCAGAGACAAGAACCAAGAGACCCAGTACTTC. Its protein product is CATSRDKNQETQYF.

The chain carries TRBV20-1 and TRBJ1-1; 7 bases are shared with TRBD1. Trimming at V came to 4 bases and at J to 11 bases, leaving 7 bases not matched to a gene. Germline-derived CDR1 and CDR2 are DFQATT and SNEGSKA (reference sequence). The length of the CDR3 is 11 residues. The CDR3 region is CSANPRGRAFF. In nucleotides, the CDR3 is TGCAGTGCTAACCCCAGGGGGAGGGCTTTCTTT.

The V and J genes are TRBV6-4 and TRBJ2-1; D assignment may be TRBD1 or TRBD2 (5 bases each). CDR3 length: 16 amino acids. The V gene's germline CDR1 is MRHNA and CDR2 SNTAGT. Trimming left V 3 bases short and J 8 bases short, with 20 bases between. CDR3 nucleotides: TGTGCCAGCAGTGAGAGTCAGGGCGGACTTAGGGATGAGCAGTTCTTC. It codes for CASSESQGGLRDEQFF.

This clone came up once. This chain uses TRBV25-1 with TRBJ2-7, with D unclear. Germline V gene sequence: CDR1 MGHDK, CDR2 SYGVNS. Deletions cut 1 base from V and 2 bases from J, with 12 bases between. This CDR3 has 15 residues. CDR3 loop: CASSEFGDTAYEQYF. In nucleotides, the CDR3 is TGTGCCAGCAGTGAATTCGGAGACACCGCCTACGAGCAGTACTTC.

Comment on this clone: Sequence at one end of the junction differs from germline and may be a read error. This chain uses TRBV18 with TRBJ2-6; no clear D gene. The germline V gene has CDR1 KGHSH and CDR2 LQKENI. The CDR3 contains 13 residues. Written as DNA, the CDR3 is TGTGCCACCTCACCCAATGGGGCCAACGTCCTGACTTTC. This encodes CATSPNGANVLTF.

The chain joins TRBV11-2 to TRBJ2-7; D unresolved. V was cut by 5 bases and J by 2 bases, with 4 bases left in between. From germline, CDR1 is SGHAT and CDR2 FQNNGV. CDR3 length: 11 amino acids. The CDR3: CASSVTYEQYF. For the CDR3, the DNA is TGTGCCAGCAGCGTAACCTACGAGCAGTACTTC.

This clone was detected once. This rearrangement joins TRBV4-3 to TRBJ2-1; no definite D call. V was clipped by 0 bases and J by 9 bases, with 15 bases between them. Germline values: CDR1 LGHNA, CDR2 YSLEER. The CDR3 runs to 15 residues. The CDR3 is CASSQDMTPTGEQFF. The CDR3 DNA reads as TGCGCCAGCAGCCAAGATATGACACCGACTGGTGAGCAGTTCTTC.

The gene calls are TRBV28 and TRBJ2-5, with D perhaps matching TRBD2 (5 bases). V lost 10 bases and J lost 5, with 29 bases in between. Germline V gene lookup returns CDR1 MDHEN and CDR2 SYDVKM. The CDR3 loop spans 17 amino acids. The CDR3 loop is CATPIGSGEDEFETQYF. The CDR3 coding sequence is TGTGCCACACCAATAGGGAGTGGAGAGGACGAGTTTGAGACCCAGTACTTC.

The chain has TRBV5-1 and TRBJ1-1; D remains ambiguous. CDR3 length equals 13 residues. The ends were cut back, 4 bases at V and 3 bases at J, with 10 bases in the middle. Germline CDR1 reads SGHRS; CDR2 reads YFSETQ. The CDR3 protein is CASSTALDTEAFF. The CDR3, as DNA: TGCGCCAGCAGCACCGCATTGGACACTGAAGCTTTCTTT.

The chain uses TRBV7-6 and TRBJ1-2, with D possibly being TRBD1 (5 bases). The CDR3 runs to 13 residues. Germline V gene lookup returns CDR1 SGHVS and CDR2 FNYEAQ. V was clipped by 4 bases and J by 4 bases, with 10 bases between them. The CDR3 nucleotides are TGTGCCAGCAGCTCGGGACGGGGCTATGGCTACACCTTC. Translated, it gives CASSSGRGYGYTF. Combining the CDR3 with reference TRBV7-6 and TRBJ1-2 gives the whole variable domain GAGVSQSPRYKVTKRGQDVALRCDPISGHVSLYWYRQALGQGPEFLTYFNYEAQQDKSGLPNDRFSAERPEGSISTLTIQRTEQRDSAMYRCASSSGRGYGYTFGSGTRLTVV.

This clone was recorded a few times. CDR3 nucleotides: TGTGCCAGCAGACTAAACCCCGGAGGAAGCGGGGAGCAGTTCTTC. It yields the protein CASRLNPGGSGEQFF. This chain joins TRBV7-3 and TRBJ2-1; perhaps TRBD2 as D (6 bases). CDR1 and CDR2 (germline): SGHTA, FQGTGA. V lost 6 bases, J lost 10 bases, and 22 bases lay in between. The CDR3 contains 15 residues.

V and J are TRBV11-3 and TRBJ2-1; D might be TRBD2 (5 bases). In germline, CDR1 is SGHNT, CDR2 YENEEA. The CDR3 has 13 amino acids. The ends were cut back, 0 bases at V and 9 bases at J, with 9 bases in the middle. The CDR3 coding sequence is TGTGCCAGCAGCTTAGAACGGGATCGTGAGCAGTTCTTC. Its protein product is CASSLERDREQFF.

This chain uses TRBV19 with TRBJ2-5, with 9 nucleotides matching TRBD2. The ends lost 3 bases at V and 0 bases at J; junction bases unmatched: 2. This CDR3 has 15 residues. The V gene's germline CDR1 is LNHDA and CDR2 SQIVND (reference sequence). The CDR3 coding sequence is TGTGCCAGTAGTATCCCTAGCGGGGACCAAGAGACCCAGTACTTC. It specifies CASSIPSGDQETQYF.

V gene TRBV14 combines with J gene TRBJ2-2; 8 bases align to TRBD2. From germline, CDR1 is SGHDN and CDR2 FVKESK. V shed 6 bases and J 2 bases; nucleotides not matched to a gene: 5. The CDR3 consists of 15 residues. The CDR3 reads CASRLTSGNTGELFF. The DNA of the CDR3 is TGTGCCAGCAGGTTAACTAGCGGAAACACCGGGGAGCTGTTTTTT.

This chain uses TRBV6-5 with TRBJ2-5; 8 nucleotides align to TRBD2. Germline CDR1 reads MNHEY; CDR2 reads SVGAGI. The CDR3 runs to 14 residues. The V gene end was trimmed by 8 bases and the J gene end by 6 bases; junction bases not matched to a gene: 11. The CDR3 coding sequence is TGTGCCAGCGGGGTCGGGGGGGCCCTGAAGACCCAGTACTTC. It encodes CASGVGGALKTQYF.

The V call is TRBV7-2, the J call TRBJ1-1; D gene uncertain. CDR3 length: 15 amino acids. V was trimmed by 1 base and J by 4 bases, leaving 13 bases between them. The germline V gene encodes CDR1 SGHTA and CDR2 FQGNSA. This CDR3 reads CASSLVVAGFTEAFF. The CDR3 DNA reads as TGTGCCAGCAGCTTAGTAGTGGCCGGTTTCACTGAAGCTTTCTTT.

As for this clone: The sample contains more than one DNA sequence encoding this CDR3. V is TRBV6-5 and J is TRBJ1-1; D remains ambiguous. This CDR3 comprises 13 residues. V was pared by 10 bases and J by 1 base, with 13 bases between. Germline assignment: CDR1 MNHEY and CDR2 SVGAGI. Here the CDR3 reads CATRTRRNTEAFF. The CDR3 nucleotides are TGTGCCACCCGAACCCGGCGGAACACTGAAGCTTTCTTT.

V usage is TRBV6-6 and J usage is TRBJ2-5; possibly TRBD1 or TRBD2 for D (5 bases each). The CDR3 totals 15 residues. Germline V gene lookup returns CDR1 MNHNY and CDR2 SVGAGI (reference sequence). The V and J ends lost 6 bases and 3 bases respectively, with 17 bases between them. CDR3 sequence: CASRARDGWKETQYF. The CDR3 DNA reads TGTGCCAGCAGAGCAAGGGACGGATGGAAAGAGACCCAGTACTTC.

The chain couples TRBV19 to TRBJ2-2; D is perhaps TRBD2 (5 bases). With 5 bases removed from V and 1 base from J, the gap between germline ends came to 20 bases. Germline V lookup: CDR1 LNHDA, CDR2 SQIVND (reference sequence). This CDR3 spans 18 amino acids. CDR3 region: CASSSHPPAGGNTGELFF. CDR3 DNA sequence: TGTGCCAGTAGTTCCCATCCCCCGGCTGGAGGGAACACCGGGGAGCTGTTTTTT.

V and J are TRBV7-3 and TRBJ1-1; no firm D call. Germline CDR1 and CDR2: SGHTA and FQGTGA. The CDR3 totals 11 residues. The V gene lost 6 bases and the J gene lost 1 base, with 3 bases spanning the gap. The CDR3 is CASRGNTEAFF. Here the CDR3 DNA reads TGTGCCAGCAGAGGGAACACTGAAGCTTTCTTT.

V is TRBV28 and J is TRBJ1-2; D not certain. This CDR3 comprises 14 residues. Trimming left V 2 bases short and J 1 base short, with 8 bases between. From germline, CDR1 is MDHEN and CDR2 SYDVKM. CDR3: CASSLPGFNYGYTF. The DNA for the CDR3 is TGTGCCAGCAGTTTACCGGGGTTTAACTATGGCTACACCTTC.

The CDR3: CASLIQGQGLTQYF. In DNA, the CDR3 is TGTGCCAGCTTAATCCAGGGTCAAGGCCTTACGCAGTATTTT. The genes are TRBV2 and TRBJ2-3, with a tentative D call TRBD1 (5 bases). Germline V gene data show CDR1 as SNHLY and CDR2 as FYNNEI. Trimming removed 8 bases from V and 8 bases from J, with 20 bases in between. The CDR3 totals 14 residues.

V is TRBV7-2 and J is TRBJ1-3; D not certain. Germline V gene sequence: CDR1 SGHTA, CDR2 FQGNSA. The CDR3 contains 16 residues. Trimming cost V 0 bases and J 0 bases, with 9 bases left between them. The CDR3 protein is CASSLAPPSSGNTIYF. CDR3 bases: TGTGCCAGCAGCTTAGCGCCTCCAAGCTCTGGAAACACCATATATTTT.

The V call is TRBV7-9, the J call TRBJ1-1; D possibly corresponds to TRBD1 (6 bases). CDR3 length equals 14 residues. Trimming cost V 1 base and J 6 bases, with 12 bases left between them. The germline V gene has CDR1 SEHNR and CDR2 FQNEAQ (reference sequence). The CDR3 loop is CASSLEWQGSEAFF. In nucleotides, the CDR3 is TGTGCCAGCAGCTTAGAGTGGCAGGGGTCTGAAGCTTTCTTT.

This clone was found once. This chain connects TRBV2 to TRBJ2-2; 11 nucleotides line up with TRBD2. CDR3 length equals 16 residues. With V trimmed by 4 bases and J by 2 bases, 3 bases remained unmatched. In germline, CDR1 is SNHLY, CDR2 FYNNEI. This CDR3 reads CASSATSGSNTGELFF. The CDR3 coding sequence is TGTGCCAGCAGTGCAACTAGCGGGAGCAACACCGGGGAGCTGTTTTTT.

The chain recombines TRBV5-6 with TRBJ2-3; tentatively, D is TRBD2 (6 bases). Germline CDR1 SGHDT, CDR2 YYEEEE. Trimming stripped 4 bases from V and 6 bases from J, with 15 bases between. This CDR3 contains 14 residues. CDR3 residues: CASSPGLLQDTQYF. The DNA for the CDR3 is TGTGCCAGCAGCCCGGGACTTCTTCAGGATACGCAGTATTTT.

This clone was found a few times. The chain recombines TRBV10-3 with TRBJ1-2, with D possibly matching TRBD1 (6 bases). Germline assignment: CDR1 ENHRY and CDR2 SYGVKD. The CDR3 length is 16 residues. V shed 10 bases and J shed 8 bases, with 29 bases lying between them. CDR3: CATSSWTRGALLGYTF. Written as DNA, the CDR3 is TGTGCCACATCCAGCTGGACCCGGGGGGCTCTCTTGGGCTACACCTTC.

This clone was counted once. The CDR3 spells CASSRRGMTYNEQFF. For the CDR3, the DNA is TGTGCCAGTAGTAGGAGGGGCATGACCTACAATGAGCAGTTCTTC. The V and J genes are TRBV19 and TRBJ2-1; a possible D gene is TRBD2 (6 bases). This CDR3 region has 15 residues. Germline assignment: CDR1 LNHDA and CDR2 SQIVND (reference sequence). V was pared by 4 bases and J by 2 bases, with 12 bases between.

This clone has just a few counts. The chain links TRBV9 to TRBJ1-3; 8 positions match TRBD1. The ends lost 7 bases at V and 0 bases at J; junction bases unmatched: 6. Looked up from germline, CDR1 is SGDLS and CDR2 is YYNGEE. There are 15 residues in the CDR3. CDR3 residues: CASRRGQDSGNTIYF. The CDR3 nucleotides read TGTGCCAGCCGACGGGGACAGGACTCTGGAAACACCATATATTTT.

This chain uses TRBV7-9 with TRBJ1-1; 8 bases fit TRBD1. The J segment lost 5 bases and the V segment lost 6 bases, leaving 5 bases of the junction unmatched. The germline V gene has CDR1 SEHNR and CDR2 FQNEAQ (reference sequence). The CDR3 length is 13 residues. This chain's CDR3 is CASSWTGRTEAFF. Here the CDR3 DNA reads TGTGCCAGCAGTTGGACAGGGCGAACTGAAGCTTTCTTT.

The gene calls are TRBV19 and TRBJ1-1; D may be TRBD1 (5 bases). The germline gives CDR1 LNHDA, CDR2 SQIVND (reference sequence). V was clipped by 4 bases and J by 1 base, with 19 bases between them. The CDR3 length is 17 residues. DNA of the CDR3: TGTGCCAGTAGTAGTCGGCAGGGAGGTTTCCGGAACACTGAAGCTTTCTTT. Protein sequence: CASSSRQGGFRNTEAFF.